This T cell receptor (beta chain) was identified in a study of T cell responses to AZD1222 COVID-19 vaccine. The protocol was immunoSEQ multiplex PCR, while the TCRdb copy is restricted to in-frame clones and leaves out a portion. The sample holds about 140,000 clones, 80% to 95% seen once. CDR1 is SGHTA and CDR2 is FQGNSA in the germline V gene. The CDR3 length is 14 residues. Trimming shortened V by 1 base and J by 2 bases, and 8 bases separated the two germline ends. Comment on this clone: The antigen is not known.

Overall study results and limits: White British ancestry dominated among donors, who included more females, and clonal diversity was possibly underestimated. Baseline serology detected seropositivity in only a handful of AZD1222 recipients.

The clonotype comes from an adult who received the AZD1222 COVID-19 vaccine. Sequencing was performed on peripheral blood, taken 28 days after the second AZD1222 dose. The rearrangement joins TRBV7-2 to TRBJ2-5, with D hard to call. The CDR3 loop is CASSLDGFQETQYF. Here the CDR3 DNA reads TGTGCCAGCAGCTTAGACGGGTTTCAAGAGACCCAGTACTTC.